What follows describes a single TCR beta chain. This sample was taken from a study of monozygotic twins with inflammatory bowel disease. Both TCRalpha and TCRbeta cDNA were subjected to two nested PCRs lasting around 15 and 10 cycles. TCRdb reprocessed the 5' RACE reads; each CDR3 protein has one entry and no DNA is given. Its table records around 450,000 distinct CDR3 sequences. Germline V gene sequence: CDR1 DFQATT, CDR2 SNEGSKA (reference sequence). The CDR3 has 16 amino acids. The sequence came from a human donor with ulcerative colitis or Crohn's disease, or a healthy co-twin of an affected twin (not recorded which). Sequences were obtained from blood. The chain couples TRBV20-1 to TRBJ2-1; the D gene TCRdb calls, TRBD2, cannot be checked with no DNA. The CDR3 is CSATVPGTSDYNEQFF.